The entry that follows covers one TCR beta chain sequence. CDR3 length equals 13 residues. The germline gives CDR1 MNHEY, CDR2 SVGAGI. The germline V and J ends were trimmed by 10 bases and 4 bases, with 13 bases remaining between them. Generated by immunoSEQ multiplex PCR, the TCRdb table keeps only in-frame clones and is missing some. The table shows about 33,000 clones, with 85% to 95% occurring only once. This sample is part of a study of T cells in tuberculosis. V usage is TRBV6-5 and J usage is TRBJ2-2; a possible D gene is TRBD2 (6 bases). The clonotype originates from a donor aged 10-29 years with latent tuberculosis or without tuberculosis infection. Some clones in this sample may be carry-over from other donors' samples. The material sequenced was PBMCs. CDR3 sequence: CATGGRSTGELFF. CDR3 in DNA: TGTGCCACCGGGGGTAGGTCCACCGGGGAGCTGTTTTTT.